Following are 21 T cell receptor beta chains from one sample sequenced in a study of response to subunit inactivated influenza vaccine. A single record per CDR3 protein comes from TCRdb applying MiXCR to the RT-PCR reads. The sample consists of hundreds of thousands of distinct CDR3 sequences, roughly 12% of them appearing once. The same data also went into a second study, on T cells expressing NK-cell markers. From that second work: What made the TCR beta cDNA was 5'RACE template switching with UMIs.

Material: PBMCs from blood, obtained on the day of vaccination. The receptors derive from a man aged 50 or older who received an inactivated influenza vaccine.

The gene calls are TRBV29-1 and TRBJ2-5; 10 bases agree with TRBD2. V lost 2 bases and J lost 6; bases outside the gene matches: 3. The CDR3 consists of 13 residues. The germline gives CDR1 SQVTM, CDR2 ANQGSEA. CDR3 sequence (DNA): TGCAGCGTTGAACTAGCGGGGGTGAAGACCCAGTACTTC. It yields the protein CSVELAGVKTQYF.

CDR3 region: CSVDLIGVNEQFF. The CDR3 region has the DNA TGCAGCGTTGATTTGATAGGGGTCAATGAGCAGTTCTTC. The J gene is TRBJ2-1, the V gene TRBV29-1; a weak D match, TRBD1 (5 bases). This CDR3 comprises 13 residues. V gave up 3 bases and J gave up 6 bases, with 12 bases separating them. CDR1 and CDR2 (germline): SQVTM, ANQGSEA.

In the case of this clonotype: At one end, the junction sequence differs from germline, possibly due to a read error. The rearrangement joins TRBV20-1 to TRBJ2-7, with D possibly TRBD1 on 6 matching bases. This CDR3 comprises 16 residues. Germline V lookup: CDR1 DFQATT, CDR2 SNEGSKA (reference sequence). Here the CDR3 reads CSARDLGAHSSYEQCF. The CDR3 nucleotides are TGCAGTGCTAGAGATCTGGGGGCTCATAGCTCCTACGAGCAGTGCTTC.

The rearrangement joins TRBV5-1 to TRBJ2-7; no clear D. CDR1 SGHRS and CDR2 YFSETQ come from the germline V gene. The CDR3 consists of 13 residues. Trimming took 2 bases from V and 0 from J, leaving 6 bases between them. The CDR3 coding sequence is TGCGCCAGCAGCTTTAAATTCTCCTACGAGCAGTACTTC. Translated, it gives CASSFKFSYEQYF.

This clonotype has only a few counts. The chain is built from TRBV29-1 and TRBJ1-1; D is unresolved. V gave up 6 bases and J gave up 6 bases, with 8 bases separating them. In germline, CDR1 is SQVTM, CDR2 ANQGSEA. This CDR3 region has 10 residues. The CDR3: CSVQTPEAFF. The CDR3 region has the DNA TGCAGCGTCCAGACACCTGAAGCTTTCTTT.

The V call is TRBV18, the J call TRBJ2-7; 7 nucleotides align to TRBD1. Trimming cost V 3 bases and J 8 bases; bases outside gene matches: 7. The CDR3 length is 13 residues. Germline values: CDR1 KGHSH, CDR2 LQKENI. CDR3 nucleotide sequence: TGTGCCAGCTCACCCCCGGGACAGTCGCAGCAGTACTTC. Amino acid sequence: CASSPPGQSQQYF. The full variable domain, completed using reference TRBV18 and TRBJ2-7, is NAGVMQNPRHLVRRRGQEARLRCSPMKGHSHVYWYRQLPEEGLKFMVYLQKENIIDESGMPKERFSAEFPKEGPSILRIQQVVRGDSAAYFCASSPPGQSQQYFGPGTRLTVT.

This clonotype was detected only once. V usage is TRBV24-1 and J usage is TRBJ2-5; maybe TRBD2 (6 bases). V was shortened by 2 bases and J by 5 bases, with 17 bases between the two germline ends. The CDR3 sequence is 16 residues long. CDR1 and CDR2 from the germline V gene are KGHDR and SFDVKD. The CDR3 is CATSDSSPPGLETQYF. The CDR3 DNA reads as TGTGCCACCAGTGATTCGAGTCCTCCGGGACTGGAGACCCAGTACTTC.

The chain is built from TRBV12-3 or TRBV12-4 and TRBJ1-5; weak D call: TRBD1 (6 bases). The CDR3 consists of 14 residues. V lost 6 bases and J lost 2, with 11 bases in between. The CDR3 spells CASSPGAGNQPQHF. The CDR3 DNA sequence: TGTGCCAGCAGCCCAGGGGCGGGCAATCAGCCCCAGCATTTT.

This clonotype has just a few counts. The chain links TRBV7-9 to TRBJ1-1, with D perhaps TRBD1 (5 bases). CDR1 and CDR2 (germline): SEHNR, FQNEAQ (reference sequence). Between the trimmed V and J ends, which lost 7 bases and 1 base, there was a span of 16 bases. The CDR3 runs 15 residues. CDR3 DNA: TGTGCCAGCACCGGCGGGGGGTTGAGGAACACTGAAGCTTTCTTT. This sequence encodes CASTGGGLRNTEAFF. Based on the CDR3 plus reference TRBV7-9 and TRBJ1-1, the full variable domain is DTGVSQNPRHKITKRGQNVTFRCDPISEHNRLYWYRQTLGQGPEFLTYFQNEAQLEKSRLLSDRFSAERPKGSFSTLEIQRTEQGDSAMYLCASTGGGLRNTEAFFGQGTRLTVV.

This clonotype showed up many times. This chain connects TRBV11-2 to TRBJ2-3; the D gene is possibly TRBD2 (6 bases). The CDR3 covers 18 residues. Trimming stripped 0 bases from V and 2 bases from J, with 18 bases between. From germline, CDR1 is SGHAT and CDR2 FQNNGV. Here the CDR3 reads CASSLEWRDRDFTDTQYF. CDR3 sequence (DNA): TGTGCCAGCAGCTTAGAGTGGAGGGACCGAGACTTCACAGATACGCAGTATTTT.

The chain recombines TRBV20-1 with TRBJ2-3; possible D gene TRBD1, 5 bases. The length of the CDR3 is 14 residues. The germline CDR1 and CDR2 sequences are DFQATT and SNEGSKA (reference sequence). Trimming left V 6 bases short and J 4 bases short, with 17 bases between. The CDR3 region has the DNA TGCAGTGCAAACCCTCGTTCAGGGTCAGATACGCAGTATTTT. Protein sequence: CSANPRSGSDTQYF.

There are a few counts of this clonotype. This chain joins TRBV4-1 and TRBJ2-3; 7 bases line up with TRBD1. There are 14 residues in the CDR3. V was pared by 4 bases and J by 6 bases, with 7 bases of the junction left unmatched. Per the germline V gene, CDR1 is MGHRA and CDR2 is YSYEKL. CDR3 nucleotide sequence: TGCGCCAGCAGCCCTCCGGGACAGCGCGATACGCAGTATTTT. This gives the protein CASSPPGQRDTQYF.

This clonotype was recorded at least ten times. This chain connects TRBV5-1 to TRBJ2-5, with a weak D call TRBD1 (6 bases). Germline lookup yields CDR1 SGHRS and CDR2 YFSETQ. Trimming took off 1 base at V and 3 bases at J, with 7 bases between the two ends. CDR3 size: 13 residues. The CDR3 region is CASSLSGEETQYF. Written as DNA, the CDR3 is TGCGCCAGCAGCTTGTCAGGGGAAGAGACCCAGTACTTC.

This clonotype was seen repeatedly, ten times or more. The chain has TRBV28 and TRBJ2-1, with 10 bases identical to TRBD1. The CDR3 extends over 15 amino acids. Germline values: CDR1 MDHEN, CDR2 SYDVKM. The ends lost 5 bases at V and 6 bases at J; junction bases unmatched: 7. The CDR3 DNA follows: TGTGCCAGCAGTCTCGGGACAGGGGTATTCAATGAGCAGTTCTTC. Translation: CASSLGTGVFNEQFF.

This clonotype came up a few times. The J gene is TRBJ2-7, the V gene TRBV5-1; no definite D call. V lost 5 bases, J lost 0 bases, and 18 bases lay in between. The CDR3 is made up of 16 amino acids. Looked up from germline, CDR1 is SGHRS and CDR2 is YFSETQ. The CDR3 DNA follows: TGCGCCAGCAGTAACACAGCCGGATTTGCCTCCTACGAGCAGTACTTC. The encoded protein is CASSNTAGFASYEQYF.

For the CDR3, the DNA is TGTGCCAGCAAGAGAAGTTTCTCCTACGAGCAGTACTTC. Its translation: CASKRSFSYEQYF. This chain joins TRBV6-1 and TRBJ2-7, with D unclear. The V gene lost 7 bases and the J gene lost 0 bases, with 10 bases spanning the gap. Germline V lookup: CDR1 MNHNS, CDR2 SASEGT. The CDR3 consists of 13 residues.

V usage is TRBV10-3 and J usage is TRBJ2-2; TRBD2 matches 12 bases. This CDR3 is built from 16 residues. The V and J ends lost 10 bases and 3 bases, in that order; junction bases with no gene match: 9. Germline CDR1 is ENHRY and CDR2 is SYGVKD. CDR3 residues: CATRLAGVGDTGELFF. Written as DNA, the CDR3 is TGTGCCACCCGACTAGCGGGAGTGGGTGACACCGGGGAGCTGTTTTTT.

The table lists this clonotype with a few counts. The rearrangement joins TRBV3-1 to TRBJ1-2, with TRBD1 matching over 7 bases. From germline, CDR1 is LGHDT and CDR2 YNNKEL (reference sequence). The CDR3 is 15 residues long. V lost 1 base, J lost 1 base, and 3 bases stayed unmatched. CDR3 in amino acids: CASSQADRDNYGYTF. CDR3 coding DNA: TGTGCCAGCAGCCAAGCTGACAGGGATAACTATGGCTACACCTTC. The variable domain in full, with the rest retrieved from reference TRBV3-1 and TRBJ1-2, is DTAVSQTPKYLVTQMGNDKSIKCEQNLGHDTMYWYKQDSKKFLKIMFSYNNKELIINETVPNRFSPKSPDKAHLNLHINSLELGDSAVYFCASSQADRDNYGYTFGSGTRLTVV.

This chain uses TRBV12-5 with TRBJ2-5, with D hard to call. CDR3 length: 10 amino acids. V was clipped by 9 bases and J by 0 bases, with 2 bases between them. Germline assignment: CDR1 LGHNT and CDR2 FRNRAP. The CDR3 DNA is TGTGCTAGGGACCAAGAGACCCAGTACTTC. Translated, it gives CARDQETQYF.

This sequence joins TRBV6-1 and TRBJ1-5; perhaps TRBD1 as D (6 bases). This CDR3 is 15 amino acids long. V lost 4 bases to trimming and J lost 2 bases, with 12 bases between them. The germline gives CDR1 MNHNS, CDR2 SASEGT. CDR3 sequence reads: CASSARTAGNQPQHF. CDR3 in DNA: TGTGCCAGCAGTGCAAGGACAGCTGGCAATCAGCCCCAGCATTTT.

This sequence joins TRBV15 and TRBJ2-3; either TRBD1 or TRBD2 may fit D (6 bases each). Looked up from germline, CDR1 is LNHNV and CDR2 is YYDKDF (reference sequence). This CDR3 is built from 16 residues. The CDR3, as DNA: TGTGCAGCCAGCAGGGGAAGCGGGTCGAGCACAGATACGCAGTATTTT. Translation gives CAASRGSGSSTDTQYF.